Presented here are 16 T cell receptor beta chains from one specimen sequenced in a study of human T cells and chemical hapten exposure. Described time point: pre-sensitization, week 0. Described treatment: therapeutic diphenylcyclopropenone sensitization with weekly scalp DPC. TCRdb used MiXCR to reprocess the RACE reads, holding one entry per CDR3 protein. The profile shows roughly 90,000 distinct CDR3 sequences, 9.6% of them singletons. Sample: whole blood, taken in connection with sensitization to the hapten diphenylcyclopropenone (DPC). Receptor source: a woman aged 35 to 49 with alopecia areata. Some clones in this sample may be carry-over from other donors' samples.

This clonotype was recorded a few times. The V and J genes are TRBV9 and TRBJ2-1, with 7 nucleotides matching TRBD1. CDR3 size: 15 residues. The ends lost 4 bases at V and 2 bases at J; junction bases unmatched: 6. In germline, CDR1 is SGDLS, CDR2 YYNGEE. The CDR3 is CASSLWQGAYNEQFF. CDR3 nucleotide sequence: TGTGCCAGCAGCCTCTGGCAGGGGGCCTACAATGAGCAGTTCTTC.

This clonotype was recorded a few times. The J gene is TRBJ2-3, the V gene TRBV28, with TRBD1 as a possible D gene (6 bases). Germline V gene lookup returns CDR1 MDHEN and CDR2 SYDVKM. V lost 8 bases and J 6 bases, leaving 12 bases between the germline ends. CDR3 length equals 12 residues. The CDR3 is CASGGEWDTQYF. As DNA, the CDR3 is TGTGCCAGCGGGGGCGAGTGGGATACGCAGTATTTT.

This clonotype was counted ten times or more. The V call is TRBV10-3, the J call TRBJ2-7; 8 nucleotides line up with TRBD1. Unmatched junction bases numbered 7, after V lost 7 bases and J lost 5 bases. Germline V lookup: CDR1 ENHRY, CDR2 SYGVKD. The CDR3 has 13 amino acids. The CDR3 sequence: CAITGQGTHEQYF. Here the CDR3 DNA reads TGTGCCATCACCGGACAGGGCACGCACGAGCAGTACTTC.

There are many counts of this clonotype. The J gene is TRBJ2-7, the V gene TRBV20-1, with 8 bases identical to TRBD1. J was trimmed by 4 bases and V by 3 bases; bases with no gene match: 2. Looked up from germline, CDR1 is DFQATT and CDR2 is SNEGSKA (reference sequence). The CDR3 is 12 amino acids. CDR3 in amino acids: CSARDRVYEQYF. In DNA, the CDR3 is TGCAGTGCTAGGGACAGGGTTTACGAGCAGTACTTC.

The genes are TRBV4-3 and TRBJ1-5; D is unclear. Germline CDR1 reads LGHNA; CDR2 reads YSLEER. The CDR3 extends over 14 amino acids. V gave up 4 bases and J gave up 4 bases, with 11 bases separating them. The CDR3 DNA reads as TGCGCCAGCAGCCCCGACCGGTGGAATCAGCCCCAGCATTTT. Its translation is CASSPDRWNQPQHF.

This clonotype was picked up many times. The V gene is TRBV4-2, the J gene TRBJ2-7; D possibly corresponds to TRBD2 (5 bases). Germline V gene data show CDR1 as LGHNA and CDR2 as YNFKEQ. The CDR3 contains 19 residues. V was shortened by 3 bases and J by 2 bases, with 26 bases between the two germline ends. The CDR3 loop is CASSHETPRRGTGTYEQYF. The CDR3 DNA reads TGTGCCAGCAGCCATGAAACTCCCCGCCGGGGAACGGGGACCTACGAGCAGTACTTC.

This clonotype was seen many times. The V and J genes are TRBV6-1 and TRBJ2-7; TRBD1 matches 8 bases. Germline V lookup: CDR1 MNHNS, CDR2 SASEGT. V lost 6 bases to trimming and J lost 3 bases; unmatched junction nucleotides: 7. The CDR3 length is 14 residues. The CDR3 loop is CASRRGQDNYEQYF. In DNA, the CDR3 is TGTGCCAGCAGAAGGGGACAGGACAACTACGAGCAGTACTTC.

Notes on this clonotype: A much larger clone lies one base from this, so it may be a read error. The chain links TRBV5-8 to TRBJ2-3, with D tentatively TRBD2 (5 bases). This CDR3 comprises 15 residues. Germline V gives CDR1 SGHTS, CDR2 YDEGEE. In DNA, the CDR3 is TGTGCCAGCATTCATAGCGACCTTTACACATATACGCAGTATTTT. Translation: CASIHSDLYTYTQYF. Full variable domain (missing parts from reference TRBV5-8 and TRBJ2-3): EAGVTQSPTHLIKTRGQQATLRCSPISGHTSVYWYQQALGLGLQFLLWYDEGEERNRGNFPPRFSGRQFPNYSSELNVNALELEDSALYLCASIHSDLYTYTQYFGPGTRLTVL.

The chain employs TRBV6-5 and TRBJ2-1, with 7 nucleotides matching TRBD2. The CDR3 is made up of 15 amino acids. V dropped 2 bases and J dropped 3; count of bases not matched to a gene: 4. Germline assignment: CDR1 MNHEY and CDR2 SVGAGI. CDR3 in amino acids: CASSYPGLDYNEQFF. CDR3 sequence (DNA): TGTGCCAGCAGTTACCCTGGACTAGACTACAATGAGCAGTTCTTC.

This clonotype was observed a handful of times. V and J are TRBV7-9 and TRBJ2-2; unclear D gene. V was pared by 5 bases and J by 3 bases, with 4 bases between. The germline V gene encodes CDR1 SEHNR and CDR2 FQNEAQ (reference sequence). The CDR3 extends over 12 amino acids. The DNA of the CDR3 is TGTGCCAGCAGCGGGGACACCGGGGAGCTGTTTTTT. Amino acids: CASSGDTGELFF.

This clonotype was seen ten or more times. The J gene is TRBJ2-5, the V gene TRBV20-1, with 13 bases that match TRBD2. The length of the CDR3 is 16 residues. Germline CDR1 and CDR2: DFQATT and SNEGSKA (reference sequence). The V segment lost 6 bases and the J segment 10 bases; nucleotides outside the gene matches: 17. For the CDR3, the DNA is TGCAGTGCCTACCCCCCTACTAGCGGGGGGGCCAAAGGCCAGTACTTC. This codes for CSAYPPTSGGAKGQYF.

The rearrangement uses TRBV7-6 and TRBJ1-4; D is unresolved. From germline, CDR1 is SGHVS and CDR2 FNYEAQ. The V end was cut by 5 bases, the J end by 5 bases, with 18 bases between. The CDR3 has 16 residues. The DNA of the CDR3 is TGTGCCAGCAGCCGAGGCTATCTCGGCGGGAATGAAAAACTGTTTTTT. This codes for CASSRGYLGGNEKLFF.

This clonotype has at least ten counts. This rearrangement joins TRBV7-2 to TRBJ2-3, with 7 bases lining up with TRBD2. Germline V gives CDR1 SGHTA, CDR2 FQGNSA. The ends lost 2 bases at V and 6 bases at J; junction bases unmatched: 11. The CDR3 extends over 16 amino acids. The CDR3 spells CASSLSSERGGDTQYF. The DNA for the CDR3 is TGTGCCAGCAGCTTAAGTTCGGAGCGGGGCGGGGATACGCAGTATTTT.

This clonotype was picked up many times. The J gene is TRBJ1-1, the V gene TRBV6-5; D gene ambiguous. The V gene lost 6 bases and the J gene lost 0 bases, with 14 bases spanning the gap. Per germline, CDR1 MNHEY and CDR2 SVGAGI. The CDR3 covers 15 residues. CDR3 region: CASSHRGLMNTEAFF. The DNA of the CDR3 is TGTGCCAGCAGCCATCGAGGACTGATGAACACTGAAGCTTTCTTT.

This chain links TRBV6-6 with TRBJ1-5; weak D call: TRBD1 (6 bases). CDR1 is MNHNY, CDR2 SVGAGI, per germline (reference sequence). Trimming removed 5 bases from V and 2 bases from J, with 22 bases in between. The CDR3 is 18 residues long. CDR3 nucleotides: TGTGCCAGCAGTGCGTATCCTCTCAGGGGACGGGGCAATCAGCCCCAGCATTTT. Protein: CASSAYPLRGRGNQPQHF.

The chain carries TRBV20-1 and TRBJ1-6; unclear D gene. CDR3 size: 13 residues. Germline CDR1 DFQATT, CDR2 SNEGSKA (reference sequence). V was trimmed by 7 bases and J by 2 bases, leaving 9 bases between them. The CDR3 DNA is TGCAGTGTACGGTCGGCCTATAATTCACCCCTCCACTTT. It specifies CSVRSAYNSPLHF.